This is a list of T cell receptor beta chains from one sample in a study of regulatory T cells in long-lasting Graves disease. One entry per CDR3 protein results from TCRdb running MiXCR on the multiplex PCR reads. In the table there are about 540,000 distinct CDR3 sequences, roughly 13% of which are singletons. This sample was also put to use in a study of T cells in Graves' hyperthyroidism and ophthalmopathy.

This sample comprised peripheral blood mononuclear cells (PBMCs), obtained at new diagnosis, from a patient treated with antithyroid drugs. Receptors originate from a man aged 25 to 40 with Graves disease. Each CDR3 is given with its conserved first and last residue. Fields, in order: J gene, V gene, clone size, D gene, CDR3 DNA, CDR3 protein. D genes are given only for firm matches. Part of the rows lack a size; the others show once, few, many or a class for expanded clones.

j_gene: TRBJ2-4; v_gene: TRBV6-1; abundance: many; d_gene: NA; CDR3nt: TGTGCCAGCAGTCCCGGGAGCTCAGGCAAAAACATTCAGTACTTC; CDR3aa: CASSPGSSGKNIQYF
j_gene: TRBJ2-3; v_gene: TRBV9; abundance: NA; d_gene: NA; CDR3nt: TGTGCCAGCAGCGGAGGGGACTCATGGGCAGATACGCAGTATTTT; CDR3aa: CASSGGDSWADTQYF
j_gene: TRBJ2-5; v_gene: TRBV9; abundance: NA; d_gene: NA; CDR3nt: TGTGCCAGCAGCGCCCAGAGGGCAGGGGCGATTGGGACCCAGTACTTC; CDR3aa: CASSAQRAGAIGTQYF
j_gene: TRBJ2-7; v_gene: TRBV20-1; abundance: few; d_gene: NA; CDR3nt: TGCAGTGCTAGAGAAACCGAGGGACTTACCCCGCTCGAGCAGTACTTC; CDR3aa: CSARETEGLTPLEQYF
j_gene: TRBJ1-4; v_gene: TRBV19; abundance: NA; d_gene: NA; CDR3nt: TGTGCCAGTAAAGCGGCCGAAAAACTGTTTTTT; CDR3aa: CASKAAEKLFF
j_gene: TRBJ2-7; v_gene: TRBV7-9; abundance: many; d_gene: TRBD2; CDR3nt: TGTGCCAGCAGCCGAACGGGCGGGAGTTGGGCCTACGAGCAGTACTTC; CDR3aa: CASSRTGGSWAYEQYF
j_gene: TRBJ1-1; v_gene: TRBV5-1; abundance: NA; d_gene: NA; CDR3nt: TGCGCCGGCAGCCAGATGGGGGTTGGGAACACTGAAGCTTTCTTT; CDR3aa: CAGSQMGVGNTEAFF
j_gene: TRBJ2-7; v_gene: TRBV7-2; abundance: many; d_gene: NA; CDR3nt: TGTGCCAGCAGCCCCGGTTGGGCGGACGAGCAGTACTTC; CDR3aa: CASSPGWADEQYF
j_gene: TRBJ2-2; v_gene: TRBV4-1; abundance: once; d_gene: NA; CDR3nt: TGCGCCAGCAGTTACGCGGCCGCGGGCACCGGGGAGCTGTTTTTT; CDR3aa: CASSYAAAGTGELFF
j_gene: TRBJ2-3; v_gene: TRBV18; abundance: many; d_gene: NA; CDR3nt: TGTGCCAGCTCACCGACCGGGATCAGCACAGATACGCAGTATTTT; CDR3aa: CASSPTGISTDTQYF
j_gene: TRBJ1-5; v_gene: TRBV2; abundance: many; d_gene: TRBD1; CDR3nt: TGTGCCAGCACCTGGACAGGGAATCAGCCCCAGCATTTT; CDR3aa: CASTWTGNQPQHF
j_gene: TRBJ2-7; v_gene: TRBV28; abundance: many; d_gene: TRBD1; CDR3nt: TGTGCCAGCAGTCCTACTTATGGGGACAGTAGCTCCTACGAGCAGTACTTC; CDR3aa: CASSPTYGDSSSYEQYF
j_gene: TRBJ1-2; v_gene: TRBV3-1; abundance: many; d_gene: NA; CDR3nt: TGTGCCAGCAGCCAAGGACCTAACTATGGCTACACCTTC; CDR3aa: CASSQGPNYGYTF
j_gene: TRBJ2-4; v_gene: TRBV5-5; abundance: NA; d_gene: NA; CDR3nt: TGTGCCAGCAGCTTGGAATCAAACATTCAGTACTTC; CDR3aa: CASSLESNIQYF
j_gene: TRBJ2-7; v_gene: TRBV11-1; abundance: few; d_gene: TRBD2; CDR3nt: TGTGCCAGCAGCCTAAGACTAGCCCACTTCTCCGAGCAGTACTTC; CDR3aa: CASSLRLAHFSEQYF
j_gene: TRBJ2-7; v_gene: TRBV6-5; abundance: many; d_gene: TRBD1; CDR3nt: TGTGCCAGCAGTTACGATGGGACAGGGTCCCTAGGGCAGTACTTC; CDR3aa: CASSYDGTGSLGQYF
j_gene: TRBJ1-1; v_gene: TRBV6-1; abundance: few; d_gene: NA; CDR3nt: TGTGCCAGCAATACCTTAGGGGGGGAAGCTTTCTTT; CDR3aa: CASNTLGGEAFF
j_gene: TRBJ2-1; v_gene: TRBV12-3/TRBV12-4; abundance: many; d_gene: NA; CDR3nt: TGTGCCAGCAGTTTAACGCCATCCAATGAGCAGTTCTTC; CDR3aa: CASSLTPSNEQFF
j_gene: TRBJ2-2; v_gene: TRBV24-1; abundance: NA; d_gene: NA; CDR3nt: TGTGCCACCAGTGATTATAGAGGCGCGAACACCGGGGAGCTGTTTTTT; CDR3aa: CATSDYRGANTGELFF
j_gene: TRBJ2-2; v_gene: TRBV7-9; abundance: once; d_gene: NA; CDR3nt: TGTGCCAGCAGCTTTAAACAGGCGATCACCGGGGAGCTGTTTTTT; CDR3aa: CASSFKQAITGELFF
j_gene: TRBJ2-7; v_gene: TRBV10-3; abundance: many; d_gene: TRBD1; CDR3nt: TGTGCCATCAAGGGGCAGGGCACGACAGGGACCGAGCAGTACTTC; CDR3aa: CAIKGQGTTGTEQYF
j_gene: TRBJ2-2; v_gene: TRBV4-2; abundance: NA; d_gene: TRBD2; CDR3nt: TGTGCCAGCAGCCAAGATCAACTAGCGGGAGCCGGGGAGCTGTTTTTT; CDR3aa: CASSQDQLAGAGELFF
j_gene: TRBJ1-2; v_gene: TRBV7-8; abundance: few; d_gene: NA; CDR3nt: TGTGCCAGCAGCAAGGACGGGTCTTGGGGCTACACCTTC; CDR3aa: CASSKDGSWGYTF
j_gene: TRBJ2-7; v_gene: TRBV30; abundance: NA; d_gene: NA; CDR3nt: TGTGCCTCATCAGGTAGGCACAGGGAAACCTACGAGCAGTACTTC; CDR3aa: CASSGRHRETYEQYF
j_gene: TRBJ2-7; v_gene: TRBV13; abundance: NA; d_gene: TRBD2; CDR3nt: TGTGCCAGCAGTGTCGGGGGGGGCCAGGACGAGCAGTACTTC; CDR3aa: CASSVGGGQDEQYF
j_gene: TRBJ2-7; v_gene: TRBV29-1; abundance: few; d_gene: NA; CDR3nt: TGCAGCGTTGTCTCGGGGAACTACGAGCAGTACTTC; CDR3aa: CSVVSGNYEQYF
j_gene: TRBJ1-6; v_gene: TRBV27; abundance: many; d_gene: TRBD1; CDR3nt: TGTGCCAGCAGTTTTTTTGACAGGGACCGATCACCCCTCCACTTT; CDR3aa: CASSFFDRDRSPLHF
j_gene: TRBJ1-1; v_gene: TRBV5-6; abundance: many; d_gene: NA; CDR3nt: TGTGCCAGCAGCTTGGGAGGGATCGCTGAAGCTTTCTTT; CDR3aa: CASSLGGIAEAFF
j_gene: TRBJ1-2; v_gene: TRBV5-1; abundance: many; d_gene: NA; CDR3nt: TGCGCCAGCAGCTCCGAAGGGGGAGGCTATGGCTACACCTTC; CDR3aa: CASSSEGGGYGYTF
j_gene: TRBJ2-7; v_gene: TRBV28; abundance: many; d_gene: TRBD2; CDR3nt: TGTGCCAGCGGGGGGGGGAAGCGTCCTTTCTCCTACGAGCAGTACTTC; CDR3aa: CASGGGKRPFSYEQYF
j_gene: TRBJ1-2; v_gene: TRBV2; abundance: many; d_gene: NA; CDR3nt: TGTGCCAGCCCGGAGACAAGCGGCTACACCTTC; CDR3aa: CASPETSGYTF
j_gene: TRBJ2-7; v_gene: TRBV20-1; abundance: many; d_gene: TRBD2; CDR3nt: TGCAGTGCTAGGCGGGAGAGTTCCTACGAGCAGTACTTC; CDR3aa: CSARRESSYEQYF
j_gene: TRBJ2-1; v_gene: TRBV7-2; abundance: few; d_gene: TRBD2; CDR3nt: TGTGCCAGCAGCCCGGGGACTAGCGGGGGTGGGTTCTTC; CDR3aa: CASSPGTSGGGFF
j_gene: TRBJ2-7; v_gene: TRBV27; abundance: many; d_gene: TRBD2; CDR3nt: TGTGCCAGCAGTTTATCGAGGGTAGCGGGAGGTCGGGACGAGCAGTACTTC; CDR3aa: CASSLSRVAGGRDEQYF
j_gene: TRBJ2-3; v_gene: TRBV6-1; abundance: many; d_gene: NA; CDR3nt: TGTGCCAGCAGCAAAGAGACAGGCACAGATACGCAGTATTTT; CDR3aa: CASSKETGTDTQYF